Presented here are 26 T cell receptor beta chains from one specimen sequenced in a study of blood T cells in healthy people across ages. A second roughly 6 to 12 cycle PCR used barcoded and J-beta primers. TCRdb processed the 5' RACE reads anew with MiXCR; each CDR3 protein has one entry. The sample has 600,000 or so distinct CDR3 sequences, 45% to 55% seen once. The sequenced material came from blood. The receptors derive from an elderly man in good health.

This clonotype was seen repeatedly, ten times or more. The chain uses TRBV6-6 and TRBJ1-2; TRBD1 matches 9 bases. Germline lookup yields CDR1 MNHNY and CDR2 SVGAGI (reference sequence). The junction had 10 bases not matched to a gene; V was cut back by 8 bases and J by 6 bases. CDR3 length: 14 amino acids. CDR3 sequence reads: CASRRTGEGDGYTF. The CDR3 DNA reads TGTGCCAGCCGGAGGACAGGGGAAGGAGATGGCTACACCTTC.

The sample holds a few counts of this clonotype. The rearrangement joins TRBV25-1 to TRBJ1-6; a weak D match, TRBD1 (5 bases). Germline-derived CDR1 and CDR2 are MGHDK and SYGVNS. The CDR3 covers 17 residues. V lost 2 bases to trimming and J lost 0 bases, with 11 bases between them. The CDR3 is CASSEGRTHSYNSPLHF. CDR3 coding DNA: TGTGCCAGCAGTGAAGGACGGACACACTCCTATAATTCACCCCTCCACTTT.

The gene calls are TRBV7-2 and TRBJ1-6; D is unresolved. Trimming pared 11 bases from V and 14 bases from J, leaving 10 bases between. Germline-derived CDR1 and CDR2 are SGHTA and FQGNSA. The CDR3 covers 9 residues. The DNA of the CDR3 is TGTGCCGATGGATCAGCCCTCCACTTT. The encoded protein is CADGSALHF. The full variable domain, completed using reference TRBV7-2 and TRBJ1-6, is GAGVSQSPSNKVTEKGKDVELRCDPISGHTALYWYRQSLGQGLEFLIYFQGNSAPDKSGLPSDRFSAERTGGSVSTLTIQRTQQEDSAVYLCADGSALHFGNGTRLTVT.

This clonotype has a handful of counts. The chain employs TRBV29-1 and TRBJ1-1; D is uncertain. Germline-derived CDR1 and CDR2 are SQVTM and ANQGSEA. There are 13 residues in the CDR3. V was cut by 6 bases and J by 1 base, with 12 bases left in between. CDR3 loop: CSVLRGGNTEAFF. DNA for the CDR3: TGCAGCGTCCTCCGGGGAGGGAACACTGAAGCTTTCTTT.

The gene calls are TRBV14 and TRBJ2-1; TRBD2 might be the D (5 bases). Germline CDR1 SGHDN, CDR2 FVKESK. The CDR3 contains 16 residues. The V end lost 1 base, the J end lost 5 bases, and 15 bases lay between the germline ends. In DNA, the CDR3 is TGTGCCAGCAGCCAAGCCCCGGGGATCGGGGACAATGAGCAGTTCTTC. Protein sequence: CASSQAPGIGDNEQFF.

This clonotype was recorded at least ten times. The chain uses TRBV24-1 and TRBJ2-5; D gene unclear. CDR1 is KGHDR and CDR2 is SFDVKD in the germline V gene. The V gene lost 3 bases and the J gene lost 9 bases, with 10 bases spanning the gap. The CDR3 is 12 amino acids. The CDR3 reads CATSDDGSPQYF. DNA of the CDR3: TGTGCCACCAGTGATGACGGATCGCCCCAGTACTTC.

The CDR3 nucleotides are TGTGCCAGCACCCCGCCAGTAGATACGCAGTATTTT. It encodes CASTPPVDTQYF. V and J are TRBV2 and TRBJ2-3; no reliable D call. The ends were cut back, 7 bases at V and 5 bases at J, with 10 bases in the middle. CDR1 SNHLY and CDR2 FYNNEI come from the germline V gene. The CDR3 runs 12 residues.

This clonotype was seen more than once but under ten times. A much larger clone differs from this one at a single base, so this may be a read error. Written as DNA, the CDR3 is TGTGCCAGCGGGGAACTGGGCTACAATGAGCAGTTCTTC. This codes for CASGELGYNEQFF. The rearrangement joins TRBV6-6 to TRBJ2-1, with D unresolved. The CDR3 extends over 13 amino acids. Germline loops: CDR1 MNHNY, CDR2 SVGAGI (reference sequence). V gave up 8 bases and J gave up 3 bases, with 11 bases separating them.

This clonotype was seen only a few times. The CDR3 protein is CASKQGVTYGYTF. The CDR3 nucleotides are TGTGCCAGCAAACAGGGGGTAACCTATGGCTACACCTTC. The J gene is TRBJ1-2, the V gene TRBV12-3 or TRBV12-4; the match to TRBD1 covers 8 bases. The CDR3 totals 13 residues. V lost 7 bases to trimming and J lost 4 bases; unmatched junction nucleotides: 5.

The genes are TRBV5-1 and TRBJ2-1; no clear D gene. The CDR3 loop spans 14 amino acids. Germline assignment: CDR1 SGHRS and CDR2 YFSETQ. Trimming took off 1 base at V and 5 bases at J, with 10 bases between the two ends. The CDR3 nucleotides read TGCGCCAGCAGCTTGTACGGGCATGACAATGAGCAGTTCTTC. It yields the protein CASSLYGHDNEQFF. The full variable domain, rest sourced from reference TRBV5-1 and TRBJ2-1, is KAGVTQTPRYLIKTRGQQVTLSCSPISGHRSVSWYQQTPGQGLQFLFEYFSETQRNKGNFPGRFSGRQFSNSRSEMNVSTLELGDSALYLCASSLYGHDNEQFFGPGTRLTVL.

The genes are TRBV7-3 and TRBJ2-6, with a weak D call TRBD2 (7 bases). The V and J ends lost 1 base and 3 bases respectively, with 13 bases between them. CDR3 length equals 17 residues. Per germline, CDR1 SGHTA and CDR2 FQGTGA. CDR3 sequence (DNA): TGTGCCAGCAGCTTAATGGGGGGGGCAAGTGGGGCCAACGTCCTGACTTTC. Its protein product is CASSLMGGASGANVLTF.

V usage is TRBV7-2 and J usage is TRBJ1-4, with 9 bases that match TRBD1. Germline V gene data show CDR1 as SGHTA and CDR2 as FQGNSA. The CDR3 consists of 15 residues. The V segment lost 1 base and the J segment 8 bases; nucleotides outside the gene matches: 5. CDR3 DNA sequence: TGTGCCAGCAGCTTAGACAGGGGGCGAGGAGAAAAACTGTTTTTT. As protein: CASSLDRGRGEKLFF.

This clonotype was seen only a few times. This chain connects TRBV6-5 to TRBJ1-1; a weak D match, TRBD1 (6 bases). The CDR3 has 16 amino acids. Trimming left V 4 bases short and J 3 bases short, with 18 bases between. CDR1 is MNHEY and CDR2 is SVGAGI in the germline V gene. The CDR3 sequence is CASSFRRQVRDTEAFF. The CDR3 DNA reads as TGTGCCAGCAGTTTCCGACGACAGGTGCGGGACACTGAAGCTTTCTTT.

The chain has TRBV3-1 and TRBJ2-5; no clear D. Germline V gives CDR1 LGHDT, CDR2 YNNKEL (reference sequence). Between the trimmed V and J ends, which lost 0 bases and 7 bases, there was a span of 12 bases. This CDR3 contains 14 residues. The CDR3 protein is CASSQDPTEGTQYF. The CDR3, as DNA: TGTGCCAGCAGCCAAGATCCGACGGAAGGGACCCAGTACTTC.

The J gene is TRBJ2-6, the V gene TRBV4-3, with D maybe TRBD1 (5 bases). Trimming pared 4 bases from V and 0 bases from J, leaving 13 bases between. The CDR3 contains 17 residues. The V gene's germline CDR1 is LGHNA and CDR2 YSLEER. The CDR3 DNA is TGCGCCAGCAGCCGAGACAGTTTTAACTCTGGGGCCAACGTCCTGACTTTC. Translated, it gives CASSRDSFNSGANVLTF.

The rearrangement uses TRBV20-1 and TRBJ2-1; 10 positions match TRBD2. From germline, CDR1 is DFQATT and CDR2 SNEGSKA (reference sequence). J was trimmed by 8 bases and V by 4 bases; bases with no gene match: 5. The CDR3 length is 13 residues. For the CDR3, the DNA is TGCAGTGCTATAGCGGGAGGTAGGGATGAGCAGTTCTTC. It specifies CSAIAGGRDEQFF.

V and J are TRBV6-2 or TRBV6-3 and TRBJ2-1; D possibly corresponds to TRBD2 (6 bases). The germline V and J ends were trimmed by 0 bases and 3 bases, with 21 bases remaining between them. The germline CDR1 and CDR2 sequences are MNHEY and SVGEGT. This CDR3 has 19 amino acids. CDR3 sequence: CASSYSKGIGGTLYNEQFF. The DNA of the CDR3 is TGTGCCAGCAGTTACTCGAAAGGTATTGGCGGGACCCTCTACAATGAGCAGTTCTTC.

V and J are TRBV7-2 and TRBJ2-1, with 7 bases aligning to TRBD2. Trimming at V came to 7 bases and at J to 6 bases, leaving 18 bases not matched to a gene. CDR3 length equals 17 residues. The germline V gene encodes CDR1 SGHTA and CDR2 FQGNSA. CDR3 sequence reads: CASKWPGGGEPGNEQFF. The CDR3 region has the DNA TGTGCCAGCAAGTGGCCTGGGGGGGGAGAGCCGGGCAATGAGCAGTTCTTC.

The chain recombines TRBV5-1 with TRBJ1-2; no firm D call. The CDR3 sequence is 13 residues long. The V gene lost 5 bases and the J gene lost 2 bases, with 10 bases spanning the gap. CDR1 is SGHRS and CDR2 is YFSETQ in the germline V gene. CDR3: CASRSGPNYGYTF. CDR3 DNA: TGCGCCAGCAGATCCGGTCCGAACTATGGCTACACCTTC.

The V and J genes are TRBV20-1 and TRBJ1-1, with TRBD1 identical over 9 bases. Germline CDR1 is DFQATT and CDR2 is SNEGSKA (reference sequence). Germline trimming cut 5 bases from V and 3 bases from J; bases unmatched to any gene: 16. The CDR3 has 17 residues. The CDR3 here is CSALGLGQGNRDTEAFF. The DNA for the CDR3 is TGCAGTGCTCTTGGTTTGGGACAGGGCAATAGGGACACTGAAGCTTTCTTT.

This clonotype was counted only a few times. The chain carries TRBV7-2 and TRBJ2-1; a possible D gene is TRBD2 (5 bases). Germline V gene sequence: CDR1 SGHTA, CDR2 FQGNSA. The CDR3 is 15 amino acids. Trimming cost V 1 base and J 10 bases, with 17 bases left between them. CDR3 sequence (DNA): TGTGCCAGCAGCTTAGTGGTAGCTGCCCCGGGAGAGCAGTTCTTC. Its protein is CASSLVVAAPGEQFF.

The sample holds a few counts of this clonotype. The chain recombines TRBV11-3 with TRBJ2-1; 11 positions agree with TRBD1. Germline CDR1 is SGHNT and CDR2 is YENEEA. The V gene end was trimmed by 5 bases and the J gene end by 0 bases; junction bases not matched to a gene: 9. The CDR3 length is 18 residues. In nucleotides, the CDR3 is TGTGCCAGCAGCATGGGACAGGGGGGGACAACCTCCTACAATGAGCAGTTCTTC. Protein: CASSMGQGGTTSYNEQFF.

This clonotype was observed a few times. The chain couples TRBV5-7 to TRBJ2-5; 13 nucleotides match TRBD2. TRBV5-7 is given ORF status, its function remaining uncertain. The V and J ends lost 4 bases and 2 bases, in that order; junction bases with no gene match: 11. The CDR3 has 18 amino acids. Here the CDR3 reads CASSAGLAGWYLQETQYF. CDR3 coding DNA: TGTGCCAGCAGCGCGGGACTAGCGGGGTGGTATTTACAAGAGACCCAGTACTTC.

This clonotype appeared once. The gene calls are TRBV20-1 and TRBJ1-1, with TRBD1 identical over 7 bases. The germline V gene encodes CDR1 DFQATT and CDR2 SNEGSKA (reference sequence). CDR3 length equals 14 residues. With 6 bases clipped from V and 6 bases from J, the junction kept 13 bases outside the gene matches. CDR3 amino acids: CSAPAKQGRAEAFF. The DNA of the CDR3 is TGCAGTGCCCCCGCCAAACAGGGGAGGGCTGAAGCTTTCTTT.

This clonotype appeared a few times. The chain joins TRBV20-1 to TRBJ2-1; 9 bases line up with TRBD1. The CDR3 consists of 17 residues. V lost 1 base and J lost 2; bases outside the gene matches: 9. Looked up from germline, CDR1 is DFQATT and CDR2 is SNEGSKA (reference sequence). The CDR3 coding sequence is TGCAGTGCTAGAGCCACCCCTGGACAGGGGCCCTACAATGAGCAGTTCTTC. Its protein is CSARATPGQGPYNEQFF.

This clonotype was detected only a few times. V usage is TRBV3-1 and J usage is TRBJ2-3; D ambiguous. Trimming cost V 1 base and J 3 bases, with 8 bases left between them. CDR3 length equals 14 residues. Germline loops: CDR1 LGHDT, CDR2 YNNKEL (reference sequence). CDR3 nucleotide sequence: TGTGCCAGCAGCCAAGGGACCCATACAGATACGCAGTATTTT. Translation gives CASSQGTHTDTQYF.